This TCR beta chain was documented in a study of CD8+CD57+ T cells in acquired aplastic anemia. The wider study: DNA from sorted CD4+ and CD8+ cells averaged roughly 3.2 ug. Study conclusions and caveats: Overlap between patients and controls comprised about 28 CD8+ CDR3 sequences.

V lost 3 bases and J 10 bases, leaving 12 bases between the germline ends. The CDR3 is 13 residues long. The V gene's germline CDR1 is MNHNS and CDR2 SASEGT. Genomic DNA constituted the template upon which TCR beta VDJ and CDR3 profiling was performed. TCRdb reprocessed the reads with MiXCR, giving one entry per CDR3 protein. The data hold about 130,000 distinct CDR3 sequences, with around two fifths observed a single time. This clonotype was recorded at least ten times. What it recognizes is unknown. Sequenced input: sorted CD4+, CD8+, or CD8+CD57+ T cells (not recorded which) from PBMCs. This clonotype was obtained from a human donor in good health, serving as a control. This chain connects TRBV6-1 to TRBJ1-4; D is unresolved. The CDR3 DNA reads TGTGCCAGCAGTGACGGGCCCGGTGGAAAACTGTTTTTT. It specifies CASSDGPGGKLFF.